The 27 T cell receptor beta chains below were found in one sample sequenced in a study of OX40 agonist ivuxolimab in advanced cancers. Data came from immunoSEQ multiplex PCR; TCRdb stores just in-frame clones and leaves some out. Of roughly 34,000 clones in the sample, 84% are singletons; the top ten hold around 12%. The specimen was CD4+ or CD8+ T cells sorted from blood, collected in a trial of the OX40 agonist ivuxolimab. These receptors were collected from an adult with an advanced solid tumor such as melanoma, head and neck, liver or kidney cancer.

The V and J genes are TRBV27 and TRBJ2-3; D is uncertain. This CDR3 spans 12 amino acids. Germline V lookup: CDR1 MNHEY, CDR2 SMNVEV (reference sequence). Trimming cost V 6 bases and J 0 bases, with 4 bases left between them. CDR3 loop: CASSHSTDTQYF. CDR3 coding DNA: TGTGCCAGCAGCCACAGCACAGATACGCAGTATTTT.

The chain employs TRBV18 and TRBJ1-3; no firm D call. CDR3 length: 16 amino acids. Between the trimmed V and J ends, which lost 0 bases and 0 bases, there was a span of 9 bases. Germline CDR1 is KGHSH and CDR2 is LQKENI. CDR3 amino acids: CASSPPGMISGNTIYF. CDR3 sequence (DNA): TGTGCCAGCTCACCACCGGGGATGATCTCTGGAAACACCATATATTTT.

The chain employs TRBV7-8 and TRBJ1-1; possible D gene TRBD1, 5 bases. This CDR3 has 16 amino acids. The ends were cut back, 7 bases at V and 0 bases at J, with 18 bases in the middle. Per the germline V gene, CDR1 is SGHVS and CDR2 is FQNEAQ. CDR3 residues: CASTPRPRTLNTEAFF. The CDR3 nucleotides are TGTGCCAGCACCCCCCGCCCCCGGACACTGAACACTGAAGCTTTCTTT.

This clone has just one count. The chain carries TRBV14 and TRBJ1-1, with 8 bases identical to TRBD1. The CDR3 length is 17 residues. The germline CDR1 and CDR2 sequences are SGHDN and FVKESK. The V gene end was trimmed by 1 base and the J gene end by 5 bases; junction bases not matched to a gene: 12. The CDR3 DNA sequence: TGTGCCAGCAGCCAAGCGGGCGGACAGGGCGAGGGGACTGAAGCTTTCTTT. Translated: CASSQAGGQGEGTEAFF.

CDR3 DNA: TGTGCCAGCAGTGAATGGTGGCAAGAACATTCCTACGAGCAGTACTTC. It translates to CASSEWWQEHSYEQYF. The J gene is TRBJ2-7, the V gene TRBV6-1; D remains ambiguous. The CDR3 runs to 16 residues. V lost 2 bases and J 1 base, leaving 15 bases between the germline ends. The germline V gene encodes CDR1 MNHNS and CDR2 SASEGT.

This chain links TRBV14 with TRBJ2-5; TRBD2 agrees at 9 bases. V lost 3 bases, J lost 2 bases, and 10 bases stayed unmatched. Germline V lookup: CDR1 SGHDN, CDR2 FVKESK. This CDR3 comprises 17 residues. The CDR3 region has the DNA TGTGCCAGCAGCCACCAATACCTAGCGGGGAAACAAGAGACCCAGTACTTC. Amino acid sequence: CASSHQYLAGKQETQYF.

The chain links TRBV4-1 to TRBJ1-2; D uncertain. Germline CDR1 and CDR2: MGHRA and YSYEKL. The CDR3 is made up of 14 amino acids. V was cut by 1 base and J by 4 bases, with 10 bases left in between. The CDR3 region is CASSQVTVAYGYTF. The CDR3, as DNA: TGCGCCAGCAGCCAAGTAACGGTAGCCTATGGCTACACCTTC.

CDR3 nucleotide sequence: TGTGCCACCAGCAGAGGGATACAGGGAGGATCCTACGAGCAGTACTTC. Protein sequence: CATSRGIQGGSYEQYF. This chain joins TRBV15 and TRBJ2-7, with D perhaps given as TRBD1 or TRBD2 (6 bases each). V lost 1 base, J lost 1 base, and 14 bases lay in between. The CDR3 totals 16 residues. Germline V CDR1 and CDR2: LNHNV, YYDKDF (reference sequence). Complete variable domain (other parts from reference TRBV15 and TRBJ2-7): DAMVIQNPRYQVTQFGKPVTLSCSQTLNHNVMYWYQQKSSQAPKLLFHYYDKDFNNEADTPDNFQSRRPNTSFCFLDIRSPGLGDTAMYLCATSRGIQGGSYEQYFGPGTRLTVT.

The genes are TRBV6-1 and TRBJ2-1; D not certain. Trimming cost V 3 bases and J 4 bases, with 16 bases left between them. CDR1 and CDR2 from the germline V gene are MNHNS and SASEGT. CDR3 length: 16 residues. CDR3 region: CASSERSTVWYNEQFF. CDR3 DNA: TGTGCCAGCAGTGAGCGGTCAACAGTCTGGTACAATGAGCAGTTCTTC.

The chain is built from TRBV9 and TRBJ1-2; 9 bases align to TRBD1. The CDR3 consists of 14 residues. The ends lost 0 bases at V and 7 bases at J; junction bases unmatched: 4. CDR1 is SGDLS, CDR2 YYNGEE, per germline. The CDR3 sequence: CASSVEQGASGYTF. CDR3 nucleotide sequence: TGTGCCAGCAGCGTAGAACAGGGGGCCTCTGGCTACACCTTC.

The V call is TRBV9, the J call TRBJ2-7, with D possibly TRBD1 on 5 matching bases. The CDR3 contains 13 residues. Germline V gene sequence: CDR1 SGDLS, CDR2 YYNGEE. Trimming left V 4 bases short and J 4 bases short, with 12 bases between. The CDR3 bases are TGTGCCAGCAGCAAAAACCAGGGTTACGAGCAGTACTTC. Translation: CASSKNQGYEQYF.

This clone is labeled as medium-sized. The chain recombines TRBV9 with TRBJ2-1; 10 bases match TRBD2. V lost 4 bases, J lost 7 bases, and 11 bases stayed unmatched. Per germline, CDR1 SGDLS and CDR2 YYNGEE. The CDR3 loop spans 16 amino acids. The CDR3 is CASSPPGGLARNEQFF. In nucleotides, the CDR3 is TGTGCCAGCAGCCCTCCTGGGGGACTAGCGCGTAATGAGCAGTTCTTC.

The V call is TRBV9, the J call TRBJ1-2; D is unclear. The length of the CDR3 is 12 residues. Per germline, CDR1 SGDLS and CDR2 YYNGEE. V was pared by 2 bases and J by 13 bases, with 15 bases between. The CDR3 spells CASSVQAGNITF. CDR3 DNA: TGTGCCAGCAGCGTTCAGGCGGGCAATATCACCTTC.

This chain uses TRBV27 with TRBJ2-2; D uncertain. V was trimmed by 3 bases and J by 2 bases, leaving 7 bases between them. Looked up from germline, CDR1 is MNHEY and CDR2 is SMNVEV (reference sequence). The CDR3 spans 14 residues. The CDR3 nucleotides are TGTGCCAGCAGTTTGTATCAAAACACCGGGGAGCTGTTTTTT. As protein: CASSLYQNTGELFF.

The rearrangement uses TRBV6-1 and TRBJ1-5; possible D gene TRBD1, 6 bases. The CDR3 contains 15 residues. Germline CDR1 MNHNS, CDR2 SASEGT. V was cut by 7 bases and J by 0 bases, with 13 bases left in between. CDR3: CASKIRGYSNQPQHF. The CDR3 bases are TGTGCCAGCAAAATCAGGGGATATAGCAATCAGCCCCAGCATTTT.

This rearrangement joins TRBV4-3 to TRBJ1-5; TRBD1 is a possible D gene (5 bases). The ends were cut back, 4 bases at V and 3 bases at J, with 13 bases in the middle. This CDR3 is 15 amino acids long. Germline CDR1 is LGHNA and CDR2 is YSLEER. CDR3 in amino acids: CASSPIAGNNQPQHF. CDR3 bases: TGCGCCAGCAGCCCGATTGCAGGGAACAATCAGCCCCAGCATTTT.

V is TRBV27 and J is TRBJ1-2; 7 positions agree with TRBD1. Trimming removed 5 bases from V and 5 bases from J; junction bases left unmatched: 8. There are 14 residues in the CDR3. Germline lookup yields CDR1 MNHEY and CDR2 SMNVEV (reference sequence). The CDR3 region is CASSPGGQTYGYTF. Here the CDR3 DNA reads TGTGCCAGCAGTCCTGGGGGACAGACTTATGGCTACACCTTC.

The rearrangement uses TRBV4-1 and TRBJ2-7; 11 bases agree with TRBD2. The CDR3 runs to 15 residues. Trimming removed 3 bases from V and 1 base from J; junction bases left unmatched: 2. Per the germline V gene, CDR1 is MGHRA and CDR2 is YSYEKL. CDR3 loop: CASSHGTSGSYEQYF. The CDR3 nucleotides are TGCGCCAGCAGCCACGGGACTAGCGGATCCTACGAGCAGTACTTC.

The chain joins TRBV7-2 to TRBJ2-1; 13 bases are a match to TRBD2. The V gene end was trimmed by 3 bases and the J gene end by 0 bases; junction bases not matched to a gene: 5. The CDR3 runs 18 residues. Germline V lookup: CDR1 SGHTA, CDR2 FQGNSA. The CDR3 sequence is CASSFEGLAGPSYNEQFF. In DNA form, the CDR3 reads TGTGCCAGCAGCTTTGAGGGACTAGCGGGGCCCTCCTACAATGAGCAGTTCTTC.

The chain uses TRBV5-6 and TRBJ1-4; 10 nucleotides align to TRBD1. The ends lost 2 bases at V and 6 bases at J; junction bases unmatched: 1. Germline values: CDR1 SGHDT, CDR2 YYEEEE. The CDR3 has 14 residues. The CDR3 sequence: CASSFGTGDEKLFF. CDR3 in DNA: TGTGCCAGCAGCTTTGGGACAGGGGATGAAAAACTGTTTTTT.

The chain employs TRBV4-2 and TRBJ2-7, with TRBD2 matching 10 bases. Germline assignment: CDR1 LGHNA and CDR2 YNFKEQ. With 0 bases clipped from V and 4 bases from J, the junction kept 6 bases outside the gene matches. The CDR3 covers 16 residues. The CDR3 DNA sequence: TGTGCCAGCAGCCAAGAGCTAGCGGGAGATCATTACGAGCAGTACTTC. As protein: CASSQELAGDHYEQYF.

The genes are TRBV10-3 and TRBJ2-1, with D tentatively TRBD1 or TRBD2 (6 bases each). CDR1 is ENHRY and CDR2 is SYGVKD in the germline V gene. The V and J ends lost 3 bases and 11 bases respectively, with 26 bases between them. This CDR3 spans 17 amino acids. CDR3 nucleotides: TGTGCCATCAGTGACCATCGAGGGGGGCCCGGTTGGGAAAAGCAGTTCTTC. The encoded protein is CAISDHRGGPGWEKQFF.

The CDR3 spells CASSWVGGGYNEQFF. For the CDR3, the DNA is TGTGCCAGCAGCTGGGTTGGCGGGGGTTACAATGAGCAGTTCTTC. The chain joins TRBV5-6 to TRBJ2-1; 7 bases fit TRBD2. V was pared by 3 bases and J by 4 bases, with 7 bases of the junction left unmatched. The CDR3 length is 15 residues. Germline V gene data show CDR1 as SGHDT and CDR2 as YYEEEE.

The chain uses TRBV5-1 and TRBJ2-7, with D tentatively TRBD1 (6 bases). CDR1 and CDR2 (germline): SGHRS, YFSETQ. CDR3 length equals 15 residues. Trimming pared 5 bases from V and 1 base from J, leaving 16 bases between. The CDR3 loop is CASRPRDTQSYEQYF. As DNA, the CDR3 is TGCGCCAGCAGACCCCGGGACACCCAGTCCTACGAGCAGTACTTC.

The chain uses TRBV5-6 and TRBJ2-3; the D gene is possibly TRBD1 (6 bases). V was trimmed by 2 bases and J by 1 base, leaving 17 bases between them. CDR1 and CDR2 (germline): SGHDT, YYEEEE. The CDR3 has 17 residues. The DNA for the CDR3 is TGTGCCAGCAGCTTCGGGCTATCAGGGGCGGGCACAGATACGCAGTATTTT. It translates to CASSFGLSGAGTDTQYF.

The chain recombines TRBV30 with TRBJ1-4; D perhaps matches TRBD1 (5 bases). Germline CDR1 GTSNPN, CDR2 SVGIG (reference sequence). V was trimmed by 8 bases and J by 4 bases, leaving 11 bases between them. The CDR3 runs 12 residues. CDR3 amino acids: CALAGLNEKLFF. The CDR3 DNA follows: TGTGCCCTGGCAGGGCTTAATGAAAAACTGTTTTTT.

This clone was detected only once. The rearrangement links TRBV2 to TRBJ1-1; 8 bases match TRBD1. V dropped 7 bases and J dropped 7; count of bases not matched to a gene: 11. CDR1 and CDR2 from the germline V gene are SNHLY and FYNNEI. The CDR3 is made up of 14 amino acids. CDR3 region: CASTDRGRNGEAFF. CDR3 coding DNA: TGTGCCAGCACCGACAGGGGAAGGAACGGTGAAGCTTTCTTT.